Each of the 22 T cell receptor beta chains below was sequenced from the same sample in a study of PD-1 blockade in classical Hodgkin lymphoma. The method was immunoSEQ multiplex PCR; TCRdb's version includes in-frame clones alone and lacks a portion of them. Of approximately 73,000 clones listed, 85% to 95% are singletons. Every patient was affected by relapse after autologous stem cell transplantation, while exposure to brentuximab vedotin was not uniform. The material sequenced was peripheral blood mononuclear cells (PBMCs), taken at baseline. These TCRs come from a human donor with classical Hodgkin lymphoma.

The gene calls are TRBV27 and TRBJ2-1; the match to TRBD2 covers 8 bases. Germline V gene sequence: CDR1 MNHEY, CDR2 SMNVEV (reference sequence). The V segment lost 1 base and the J segment 1 base; nucleotides outside the gene matches: 3. This CDR3 has 16 residues. The CDR3 bases are TGTGCCAGCAGTTTATGGTCGGGAGGGTCCTACAATGAGCAGTTCTTC. Translated, it gives CASSLWSGGSYNEQFF.

The J gene is TRBJ2-7, the V gene TRBV30; 8 nucleotides match TRBD1. The germline V gene has CDR1 GTSNPN and CDR2 SVGIG (reference sequence). The trim removed 3 bases at V and 0 bases at J, leaving 16 bases unmatched. This CDR3 comprises 18 residues. The CDR3 region is CAWRGRSFRDRSSYEQYF. The DNA for the CDR3 is TGTGCCTGGAGAGGCCGCTCCTTCCGGGACAGGAGCTCCTACGAGCAGTACTTC.

This clone was detected a few times. The chain is built from TRBV14 and TRBJ2-2, with D possibly matching TRBD1 (5 bases). The CDR3 extends over 14 amino acids. The germline V gene has CDR1 SGHDN and CDR2 FVKESK. Between the trimmed V and J ends, which lost 4 bases and 7 bases, there was a span of 13 bases. This chain's CDR3 is CASSPQVVDGELFF. CDR3 nucleotides: TGTGCCAGCAGCCCACAGGTTGTGGACGGGGAGCTGTTTTTT. The whole variable domain, filled in from reference TRBV14 and TRBJ2-2, reads EAGVTQFPSHSVIEKGQTVTLRCDPISGHDNLYWYRRVMGKEIKFLLHFVKESKQDESGMPNNRFLAERTGGTYSTLKVQPAELEDSGVYFCASSPQVVDGELFFGEGSRLTVL.

The genes are TRBV12-5 and TRBJ1-4; possible D gene TRBD1, 5 bases. Germline V CDR1 and CDR2: LGHNT, FRNRAP. With 3 bases removed from V and 3 bases from J, the gap between germline ends came to 11 bases. The CDR3 contains 15 residues. The CDR3 region has the DNA TGTGCTAGTGGTTTAACTCAGGGTTCTAATGAAAAACTGTTTTTT. Protein product: CASGLTQGSNEKLFF.

CDR3 region: CASTTYTGELFF. In DNA, the CDR3 is TGTGCCAGCACAACCTACACCGGGGAGCTGTTTTTT. V gene TRBV6-5 combines with J gene TRBJ2-2; D is undetermined. Germline CDR1 reads MNHEY; CDR2 reads SVGAGI. Trimming shortened V by 7 bases and J by 3 bases, and 6 bases separated the two germline ends. The CDR3 runs to 12 residues.

J is TRBJ2-7 and V is TRBV27; no firm D call. CDR1 is MNHEY and CDR2 is SMNVEV in the germline V gene (reference sequence). This CDR3 comprises 16 residues. Trimming removed 6 bases at V and 0 bases at J, with 18 bases between. CDR3 nucleotides: TGTGCCAGCAGGACTCGCCGGGTTGGCAGCTCCTACGAGCAGTACTTC. As protein: CASRTRRVGSSYEQYF.

The chain uses TRBV28 and TRBJ2-7, with TRBD2 matching 7 bases. This CDR3 is 15 amino acids long. Unmatched junction bases numbered 10, after V lost 5 bases and J lost 3 bases. The germline V gene has CDR1 MDHEN and CDR2 SYDVKM. In nucleotides, the CDR3 is TGTGCCAGCAGTAAACCTTGGGGGGGGAGCTACGAGCAGTACTTC. Residues: CASSKPWGGSYEQYF. The entire variable domain, with the rest obtained from reference TRBV28 and TRBJ2-7, is as follows: DVKVTQSSRYLVKRTGEKVFLECVQDMDHENMFWYRQDPGLGLRLIYFSYDVKMKEKGDIPEGYSVSREKKERFSLILESASTNQTSMYLCASSKPWGGSYEQYFGPGTRLTVT.

This clone was detected only once. This chain connects TRBV5-6 to TRBJ1-5; D uncertain. In germline, CDR1 is SGHDT, CDR2 YYEEEE. The CDR3 sequence is 15 residues long. Trimming shortened V by 0 bases and J by 4 bases, and 11 bases separated the two germline ends. The CDR3 region has the DNA TGTGCCAGCAGCTTGGCGGGAATAGAGAATCAGCCCCAGCATTTT. Translating it yields CASSLAGIENQPQHF.

V gene TRBV6-1 combines with J gene TRBJ2-5, with 7 bases that match TRBD2. The CDR3 totals 14 residues. J was trimmed by 2 bases and V by 11 bases; bases with no gene match: 11. Germline V lookup: CDR1 MNHNS, CDR2 SASEGT. CDR3 in DNA: TGTGCCGGAGAAGGGGAGGGAAATCAAGAGACCCAGTACTTC. Protein product: CAGEGEGNQETQYF.

The chain joins TRBV6-5 to TRBJ2-1; no firm D call. The V end was cut by 7 bases, the J end by 1 base, with 8 bases between. This CDR3 has 13 amino acids. Germline V lookup: CDR1 MNHEY, CDR2 SVGAGI. The CDR3 here is CASKAPSYNEQFF. The CDR3 DNA follows: TGTGCCAGCAAGGCGCCTTCCTACAATGAGCAGTTCTTC.

The chain couples TRBV4-1 to TRBJ1-5; D call uncertain. The CDR3 spans 17 residues. The V end lost 1 base, the J end lost 3 bases, and 16 bases lay between the germline ends. Looked up from germline, CDR1 is MGHRA and CDR2 is YSYEKL. The CDR3 protein is CASSQGPLLHPNQPQHF. The DNA of the CDR3 is TGCGCCAGCAGCCAAGGCCCCCTTCTCCATCCCAATCAGCCCCAGCATTTT.

The chain has TRBV2 and TRBJ2-1; D is uncertain. The CDR3 consists of 11 residues. The germline V gene encodes CDR1 SNHLY and CDR2 FYNNEI. V gave up 5 bases and J gave up 5 bases, with 4 bases separating them. CDR3 amino acids: CASSSNNEQFF. The CDR3 DNA reads TGTGCCAGCAGTAGTAACAATGAGCAGTTCTTC.

V is TRBV28 and J is TRBJ1-2; D unclear. In germline, CDR1 is MDHEN, CDR2 SYDVKM. The CDR3 covers 15 residues. The V end lost 4 bases, the J end lost 2 bases, and 14 bases lay between the germline ends. CDR3 bases: TGTGCCAGCAGTTCCCTCCGGGTGTCCAACTATGGCTACACCTTC. Protein sequence: CASSSLRVSNYGYTF.

V gene TRBV6-5 combines with J gene TRBJ2-7, with 9 nucleotides matching TRBD1. This CDR3 contains 14 residues. The V and J ends lost 8 bases and 4 bases, in that order; junction bases with no gene match: 9. Germline V gene sequence: CDR1 MNHEY, CDR2 SVGAGI. CDR3 amino acids: CASQLPGQGYEQYF. As DNA, the CDR3 is TGTGCCAGCCAACTCCCGGGACAGGGTTACGAGCAGTACTTC.

This clone appeared once. This chain uses TRBV19 with TRBJ1-5, with 7 positions matching TRBD1. The CDR3 is made up of 14 amino acids. CDR1 LNHDA and CDR2 SQIVND come from the germline V gene (reference sequence). Trimming removed 3 bases from V and 6 bases from J; junction bases left unmatched: 5. This CDR3 is CASSMGQGGQPQHF. CDR3 nucleotide sequence: TGTGCCAGTAGTATGGGGCAGGGGGGTCAGCCCCAGCATTTT.

This rearrangement joins TRBV5-1 to TRBJ2-7; 11 nucleotides match TRBD2. This CDR3 region has 14 residues. The V segment lost 4 bases and the J segment 4 bases; nucleotides outside the gene matches: 4. Germline CDR1 is SGHRS and CDR2 is YFSETQ. The CDR3, as DNA: TGCGCCAGCAGCCCGGGACTAGCGGTATACGAGCAGTACTTC. It is translated as CASSPGLAVYEQYF.

This clone was seen only once. This chain uses TRBV18 with TRBJ1-4; D gene uncertain. V was pared by 1 base and J by 5 bases, with 5 bases between. Per germline, CDR1 KGHSH and CDR2 LQKENI. The CDR3 consists of 13 residues. CDR3 sequence: CASSPQGNEKLFF. As DNA, the CDR3 is TGTGCCAGCTCACCACAGGGAAATGAAAAACTGTTTTTT.

The chain couples TRBV6-5 to TRBJ1-1; the D gene is possibly TRBD1 (5 bases). Looked up from germline, CDR1 is MNHEY and CDR2 is SVGAGI. The CDR3 covers 13 residues. Deletions cut 5 bases from V and 1 base from J, with 8 bases between. CDR3 protein: CASSPGQNTEAFF. Written as DNA, the CDR3 is TGTGCCAGCAGTCCCGGACAGAACACTGAAGCTTTCTTT.

This clone has just one count. This chain uses TRBV28 with TRBJ1-5, with no clear D. V lost 7 bases and J 5 bases, leaving 12 bases between the germline ends. There are 13 residues in the CDR3. Per the germline V gene, CDR1 is MDHEN and CDR2 is SYDVKM. DNA of the CDR3: TGTGCCAGCAAGTCGGGAGTGTATCAGCCCCAGCATTTT. This gives the protein CASKSGVYQPQHF.

The rearrangement links TRBV7-9 to TRBJ2-2; D is undetermined. The germline CDR1 and CDR2 sequences are SEHNR and FQNEAQ (reference sequence). This CDR3 has 15 amino acids. Trimming removed 3 bases at V and 4 bases at J, with 12 bases between. The CDR3 bases are TGTGCCAGCAGCTTTGCCCCGCGATTCACCGGGGAGCTGTTTTTT. The encoded protein is CASSFAPRFTGELFF. The variable domain in full, with the rest retrieved from reference TRBV7-9 and TRBJ2-2, is DTGVSQNPRHKITKRGQNVTFRCDPISEHNRLYWYRQTLGQGPEFLTYFQNEAQLEKSRLLSDRFSAERPKGSFSTLEIQRTEQGDSAMYLCASSFAPRFTGELFFGEGSRLTVL.

This clone showed up many times. The rearrangement links TRBV18 to TRBJ2-7; a possible D gene is TRBD1 (6 bases). The CDR3 extends over 18 amino acids. CDR1 is KGHSH and CDR2 is LQKENI in the germline V gene. V was shortened by 2 bases and J by 5 bases, with 25 bases between the two germline ends. The CDR3 DNA is TGTGCCAGCTCACCATTTCCTAGAGGGGGAAGCTCCAGGGACGAGCAGTACTTC. This sequence encodes CASSPFPRGGSSRDEQYF. The complete variable domain, with remaining parts taken from reference TRBV18 and TRBJ2-7, reads NAGVMQNPRHLVRRRGQEARLRCSPMKGHSHVYWYRQLPEEGLKFMVYLQKENIIDESGMPKERFSAEFPKEGPSILRIQQVVRGDSAAYFCASSPFPRGGSSRDEQYFGPGTRLTVT.

J is TRBJ1-2 and V is TRBV11-2, with D perhaps matching TRBD1 (5 bases). Trimming removed 3 bases at V and 7 bases at J, with 12 bases between. Germline-derived CDR1 and CDR2 are SGHAT and FQNNGV. The CDR3 length is 13 residues. Here the CDR3 reads CASSFTGTGGYTF. The CDR3 region has the DNA TGTGCCAGCAGCTTCACCGGGACGGGTGGCTACACCTTC.